What follows are 6 T cell receptor beta chains derived from one specimen sequenced in a study of early T cells in non-severe SARS-CoV-2 infection. MiXCR, run by TCRdb on the 5' RACE reads, gives a single entry per CDR3 protein. Of approximately 76,000 distinct CDR3 sequences listed, about 12% are singletons. The material sequenced was whole blood. These receptors all stem from an adult who was a healthcare worker with PCR-confirmed SARS-CoV-2 infection or an uninfected control (not recorded which).

This chain links TRBV30 with TRBJ1-1, with D perhaps TRBD1 (5 bases). Germline V CDR1 and CDR2: GTSNPN, SVGIG (reference sequence). The V gene lost 4 bases and the J gene lost 9 bases, with 15 bases spanning the gap. The CDR3 extends over 12 amino acids. In nucleotides, the CDR3 is TGTGCCTGGACTGACTCCGACAGCCAAGCTTTCTTT. This codes for CAWTDSDSQAFF.

The chain employs TRBV6-2 or TRBV6-3 and TRBJ2-1, with 8 nucleotides matching TRBD1. The length of the CDR3 is 13 residues. V was pared by 4 bases and J by 10 bases, with 6 bases of the junction left unmatched. The germline gives CDR1 MNHEY, CDR2 SVGEGT. The CDR3 coding sequence is TGTGCCAGCAGTTGGACAGGGCGGTACGAGCAGTTCTTC. This translates into CASSWTGRYEQFF.

There are many counts of this clonotype. The chain couples TRBV11-2 to TRBJ2-3; D remains unclear. Germline CDR1 is SGHAT and CDR2 is FQNNGV. The length of the CDR3 is 15 residues. Trimming left V 3 bases short and J 2 bases short, with 12 bases between. This chain's CDR3 is CASSFGVRNTDTQYF. The CDR3 nucleotides are TGTGCCAGCAGCTTTGGGGTCCGGAACACAGATACGCAGTATTTT.

The table lists this clonotype with a few counts. V is TRBV19 and J is TRBJ2-1; D unresolved. Germline V lookup: CDR1 LNHDA, CDR2 SQIVND (reference sequence). V was clipped by 4 bases and J by 6 bases, with 7 bases between them. The CDR3 loop spans 12 amino acids. DNA for the CDR3: TGTGCCAGTAGTAGACTTGCCAATGAGCAGTTCTTC. Protein product: CASSRLANEQFF.

This clonotype was seen many times. V is TRBV20-1 and J is TRBJ1-5; D remains ambiguous. The germline V gene encodes CDR1 DFQATT and CDR2 SNEGSKA (reference sequence). This CDR3 region has 12 residues. V was shortened by 3 bases and J by 2 bases, with 5 bases between the two germline ends. The CDR3 reads CSASQRNQPQHF. Written as DNA, the CDR3 is TGCAGTGCTAGCCAGCGCAATCAGCCCCAGCATTTT.

This clonotype was observed many times. V gene TRBV6-5 combines with J gene TRBJ1-4; D is undetermined. The V gene lost 8 bases and the J gene lost 7 bases, with 11 bases spanning the gap. The V gene's germline CDR1 is MNHEY and CDR2 SVGAGI. The CDR3 runs to 12 residues. CDR3 DNA: TGTGCCAGCCGTGGAGTTGCTGAAAAACTGTTTTTT. Protein product: CASRGVAEKLFF.